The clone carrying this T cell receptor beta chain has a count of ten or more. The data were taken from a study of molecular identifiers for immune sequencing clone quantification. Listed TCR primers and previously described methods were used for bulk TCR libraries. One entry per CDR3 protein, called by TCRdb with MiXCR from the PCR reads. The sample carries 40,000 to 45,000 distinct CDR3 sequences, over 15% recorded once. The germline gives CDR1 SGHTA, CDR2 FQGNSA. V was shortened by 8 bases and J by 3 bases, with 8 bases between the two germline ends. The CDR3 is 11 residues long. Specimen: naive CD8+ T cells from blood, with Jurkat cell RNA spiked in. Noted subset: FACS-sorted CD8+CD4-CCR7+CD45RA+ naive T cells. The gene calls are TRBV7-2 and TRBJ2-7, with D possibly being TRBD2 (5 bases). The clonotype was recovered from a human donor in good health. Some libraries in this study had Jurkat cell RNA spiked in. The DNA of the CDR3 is TGTGCCAGCCTCGGGGACTACGAGCAGTACTTC. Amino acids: CASLGDYEQYF.